Listed here are 24 T cell receptor beta chains from one sample, sequenced in a study of identical twins. TCRdb passed the 5' RACE reads through MiXCR, listing each CDR3 protein once. The sample carries 300,000 to 400,000 distinct CDR3 sequences, roughly an eighth recorded once. These same data were also listed under a study on yellow fever vaccine responses in identical twins.

Sequencing input: CD8+ T cells sorted from blood. The receptors originated from a young woman in good health.

This clonotype was seen many times. This CDR3 is CASGQFPGLALHEQFF. As DNA, the CDR3 is TGTGCCAGCGGACAATTCCCGGGACTAGCGCTCCATGAGCAGTTCTTC. This rearrangement joins TRBV12-3 or TRBV12-4 to TRBJ2-1, with 10 bases fitting TRBD2. The CDR3 has 16 amino acids. Trimming took 8 bases from V and 8 from J; bases not matched to a gene: 15.

This clonotype was observed a few times. J is TRBJ1-4 and V is TRBV7-9; D remains ambiguous. The CDR3 sequence is 16 residues long. Deletions cut 1 base from V and 0 bases from J, with 9 bases between. Germline V gives CDR1 SEHNR, CDR2 FQNEAQ (reference sequence). The CDR3: CASSLVGGATNEKLFF. CDR3 nucleotide sequence: TGTGCCAGCAGCTTAGTTGGCGGGGCAACTAATGAAAAACTGTTTTTT.

In this sample, this clonotype turned up a few times. V is TRBV12-3 or TRBV12-4 and J is TRBJ2-1, with 13 bases fitting TRBD2. The CDR3 is 20 residues long. After removal of 5 bases from V and 0 bases from J, the junction contained 13 bases not matched to a gene. The chain's CDR3 is CASSTGTSGEPGLSYNEQFF. CDR3 coding DNA: TGTGCCAGCAGTACCGGGACTAGCGGGGAGCCGGGGCTCTCCTACAATGAGCAGTTCTTC.

A single count supports this clonotype. Lacking the conserved final phenylalanine or tryptophan, this CDR3 likely reflects a read error. V gene TRBV6-1 combines with J gene TRBJ2-1; D ambiguous. The CDR3 contains 12 residues. Germline V gene lookup returns CDR1 MNHNS and CDR2 SASEGT. V lost 3 bases to trimming and J lost 7 bases, with 7 bases between them. CDR3 DNA: TGTGCCAGCAGTGATATGGGGAATGAGCAGTTCTTA. Translation: CASSDMGNEQFL.

Ten or more counts support this clonotype. V usage is TRBV20-1 and J usage is TRBJ2-2; 7 nucleotides line up with TRBD1. The CDR3 has 13 residues. The germline V gene encodes CDR1 DFQATT and CDR2 SNEGSKA (reference sequence). With 6 bases clipped from V and 2 bases from J, the junction kept 3 bases outside the gene matches. This CDR3 reads CSADRVNTGELFF. CDR3 DNA: TGCAGTGCAGACAGGGTTAACACCGGGGAGCTGTTTTTT.

J is TRBJ2-1 and V is TRBV6-5; D call uncertain. The V gene's germline CDR1 is MNHEY and CDR2 SVGAGI. The V and J ends lost 0 bases and 8 bases respectively, with 8 bases between them. The CDR3 length is 13 residues. CDR3 sequence reads: CASSYSMDDEQFF. The DNA of the CDR3 is TGTGCCAGCAGTTACTCGATGGATGATGAGCAGTTCTTC.

A few counts support this clonotype. V is TRBV11-2 and J is TRBJ1-1; D is perhaps TRBD1 (5 bases). The V end lost 0 bases, the J end lost 11 bases, and 10 bases lay between the germline ends. Germline loops: CDR1 SGHAT, CDR2 FQNNGV. The CDR3 consists of 12 residues. CDR3 sequence: CASSLEEGFAFF. Here the CDR3 DNA reads TGTGCCAGCAGCTTAGAAGAGGGGTTTGCTTTCTTT.

This clonotype was seen ten or more times. This sequence joins TRBV5-6 and TRBJ1-1, with D tentatively TRBD1 (5 bases). Trimming pared 2 bases from V and 4 bases from J, leaving 12 bases between. CDR1 and CDR2 (germline): SGHDT, YYEEEE. This CDR3 has 14 residues. CDR3 residues: CASSFWGVFTEAFF. Written as DNA, the CDR3 is TGTGCCAGCAGCTTCTGGGGCGTGTTCACTGAAGCTTTCTTT.

This clonotype was counted a few times. This chain links TRBV2 with TRBJ2-1, with D uncertain. Trimming stripped 7 bases from V and 2 bases from J, with 12 bases between. Germline V gives CDR1 SNHLY, CDR2 FYNNEI. The CDR3 length is 14 residues. The CDR3 DNA is TGTGCCAGCACCCCCGGGTCAGCCTACAATGAGCAGTTCTTC. Encoded protein: CASTPGSAYNEQFF.

This clonotype was seen only a few times. V usage is TRBV7-6 and J usage is TRBJ2-1, with 11 bases that match TRBD2. The CDR3 spans 16 residues. Trimming at V came to 3 bases and at J to 9 bases, leaving 10 bases not matched to a gene. CDR1 SGHVS and CDR2 FNYEAQ come from the germline V gene. CDR3 coding DNA: TGTGCCAGCAGCTTGGAAATAGCGGGGGGGCGGGTTGAGCAGTTCTTC. The encoded protein is CASSLEIAGGRVEQFF.

This clonotype occurred many times. The chain employs TRBV12-3 or TRBV12-4 and TRBJ1-5, with unresolved D. The V gene lost 1 base and the J gene lost 0 bases, with 7 bases spanning the gap. CDR3 size: 15 residues. The CDR3 nucleotides are TGTGCCAGCAGTTTAGGAGGTTATAGCAATCAGCCCCAGCATTTT. Encoded protein: CASSLGGYSNQPQHF.

The chain couples TRBV11-2 to TRBJ2-3, with a possible D match to TRBD1 (5 bases). Germline V gene sequence: CDR1 SGHAT, CDR2 FQNNGV. Trimming took 1 base from V and 4 from J, leaving 12 bases between them. The CDR3 spans 15 residues. CDR3 DNA: TGTGCCAGCAGCTTAGTGGGTCAGGGTGCAGATACGCAGTATTTT. Translated, it gives CASSLVGQGADTQYF.

This clonotype turned up a few times. The J gene is TRBJ2-3, the V gene TRBV27; D is uncertain. This CDR3 is built from 13 residues. Deletions cut 3 bases from V and 11 bases from J, with 15 bases between. The V gene's germline CDR1 is MNHEY and CDR2 SMNVEV (reference sequence). The CDR3 is CASSFYSEKMQYF. CDR3 nucleotides: TGTGCCAGCAGTTTCTATTCGGAGAAAATGCAGTATTTT.

The chain carries TRBV5-1 and TRBJ1-5; D not certain. Germline-derived CDR1 and CDR2 are SGHRS and YFSETQ. The ends were cut back, 0 bases at V and 10 bases at J, with 8 bases in the middle. The CDR3 is 12 residues long. For the CDR3, the DNA is TGCGCCAGCAGCTTGGACCGAGGTCCCCAGCATTTT. As protein: CASSLDRGPQHF.

This clonotype occurred a few times. This sequence joins TRBV2 and TRBJ2-1; TRBD2 agrees at 7 bases. Trimming took 6 bases from V and 8 from J; bases not matched to a gene: 7. This CDR3 region has 13 residues. Germline V gene sequence: CDR1 SNHLY, CDR2 FYNNEI. The CDR3 DNA reads TGTGCCAGCAGGCTGACTAGCTTCTATGAGCAGTTCTTC. Its translation: CASRLTSFYEQFF.

This clonotype was observed a few times. As DNA, the CDR3 is TGTGCCAGCGGGGGTGGGGGCTCAACTATCTACAATGAGCAGTTCTTC. Residues: CASGGGGSTIYNEQFF. The chain links TRBV12-3 or TRBV12-4 to TRBJ2-1; perhaps TRBD1 as D (6 bases). V was pared by 8 bases and J by 3 bases, with 20 bases between. This CDR3 is built from 16 residues.

V and J are TRBV14 and TRBJ2-1; tentative D call: TRBD2 (5 bases). Trimming removed 1 base at V and 6 bases at J, with 10 bases between. Germline V lookup: CDR1 SGHDN, CDR2 FVKESK. This CDR3 comprises 14 residues. The CDR3 sequence: CASSQATLANEQFF. Here the CDR3 DNA reads TGTGCCAGCAGCCAAGCAACCCTAGCCAATGAGCAGTTCTTC.

There are a few counts of this clonotype. The chain recombines TRBV7-9 with TRBJ2-2, with 10 bases that match TRBD2. The germline V gene has CDR1 SEHNR and CDR2 FQNEAQ (reference sequence). The CDR3 spans 15 residues. With V trimmed by 2 bases and J by 10 bases, 7 bases remained unmatched. DNA for the CDR3: TGTGCCAGCAGCTTAAGTACTAGCGGGGAGGCGGAGCTGTTTTTT. Translation: CASSLSTSGEAELFF.

The sample holds many counts of this clonotype. The V gene is TRBV28, the J gene TRBJ2-1, with D tentatively TRBD2 (6 bases). There are 14 residues in the CDR3. V was shortened by 5 bases and J by 4 bases, with 12 bases between the two germline ends. The germline V gene encodes CDR1 MDHEN and CDR2 SYDVKM. CDR3 protein: CASSTRDSYNEQFF. DNA for the CDR3: TGTGCCAGCAGTACCCGGGACTCTTACAATGAGCAGTTCTTC.

CDR3 coding DNA: TGTGCCAGCAGTTACGGGGCTGGGAGCTCCTACGAGCAGTACGTC. It codes for CASSYGAGSSYEQYV. The gene calls are TRBV6-5 and TRBJ2-7, with D tentatively TRBD1 or TRBD2 (5 bases each). This CDR3 has 15 amino acids. Germline assignment: CDR1 MNHEY and CDR2 SVGAGI. V lost 2 bases and J 0 bases, leaving 11 bases between the germline ends.

The rearrangement uses TRBV27 and TRBJ1-3; TRBD1 agrees at 7 bases. Germline CDR1 is MNHEY and CDR2 is SMNVEV (reference sequence). The CDR3 runs to 15 residues. V shed 6 bases and J 0 bases; nucleotides not matched to a gene: 5. As DNA, the CDR3 is TGTGCCAGCAGGGCGGGACAGTACTCTGGAAACACCATATATTTT. It codes for CASRAGQYSGNTIYF.

This rearrangement joins TRBV29-1 to TRBJ2-4; D is unclear. Germline assignment: CDR1 SQVTM and CDR2 ANQGSEA. The length of the CDR3 is 11 residues. The DNA of the CDR3 is TGCACCGAGCTTGTGGAAAACATTCAGTACTTC. This gives the protein CTELVENIQYF. The full variable domain, completed using reference TRBV29-1 and TRBJ2-4, is SAVISQKPSRDICQRGTSLTIQCQVDSQVTMMFWYRQQPGQSLTLIATANQGSEATYESGFVIDKFPISRPNLTFSTLTVSNMSPEDSSIYLCTELVENIQYFGAGTRLSVL.

This clonotype was detected only a few times. This chain uses TRBV4-1 with TRBJ2-7; 10 bases are a match to TRBD1. Looked up from germline, CDR1 is MGHRA and CDR2 is YSYEKL. This CDR3 has 15 residues. Trimming at V came to 3 bases and at J to 1 base, leaving 3 bases not matched to a gene. The CDR3 nucleotides read TGCGCCAGCAGCCAGAGGACAGGGGGTTCCTACGAGCAGTACTTC. Amino acids: CASSQRTGGSYEQYF.

This clonotype was detected a few times. J is TRBJ2-5 and V is TRBV2; perhaps TRBD1 as D (6 bases). Germline V lookup: CDR1 SNHLY, CDR2 FYNNEI. The V and J ends lost 8 bases and 0 bases respectively, with 19 bases between them. CDR3 size: 16 residues. Here the CDR3 reads CASGGPDRLYQETQYF. CDR3 in DNA: TGTGCCAGCGGGGGTCCGGACAGACTTTACCAAGAGACCCAGTACTTC.